This T cell receptor beta chain was sequenced in a study of blood T cells in healthy people across ages. This clonotype was counted a few times. The second PCR ran about 6 to 12 cycles with a sample-barcoded 5' primer and J-beta primers. TCRdb passed the 5' RACE reads through MiXCR, listing each CDR3 protein once. The sample yields roughly 800,000 distinct CDR3 sequences, around a quarter seen once. This same sample was also part of a study on T cells of mothers and their children.

The receptor's source is a boy aged 5 to 17 in good health. Sequencing input: blood.

CDR3 in amino acids: CASTRRTSYEQYF. The DNA for the CDR3 is TGTGCCAGCACCCGGAGGACTTCCTACGAGCAGTACTTC. The chain links TRBV28 to TRBJ2-7; maybe TRBD2 (5 bases). CDR3 length: 13 residues. Germline-derived CDR1 and CDR2 are MDHEN and SYDVKM. V shed 7 bases and J shed 1 base, with 11 bases lying between them.